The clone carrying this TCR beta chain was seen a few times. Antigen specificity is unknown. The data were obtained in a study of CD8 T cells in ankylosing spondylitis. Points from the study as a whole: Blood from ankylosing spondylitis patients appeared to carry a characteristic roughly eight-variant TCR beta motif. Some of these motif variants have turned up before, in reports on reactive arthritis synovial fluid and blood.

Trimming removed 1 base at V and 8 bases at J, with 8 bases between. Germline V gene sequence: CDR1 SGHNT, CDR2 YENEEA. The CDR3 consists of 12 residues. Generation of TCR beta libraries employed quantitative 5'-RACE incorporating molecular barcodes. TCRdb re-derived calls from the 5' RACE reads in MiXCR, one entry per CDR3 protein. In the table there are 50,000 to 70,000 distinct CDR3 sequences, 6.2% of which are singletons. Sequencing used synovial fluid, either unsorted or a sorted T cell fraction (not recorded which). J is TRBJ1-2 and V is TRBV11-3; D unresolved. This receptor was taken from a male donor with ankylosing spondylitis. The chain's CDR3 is CASSLGVEGYTF. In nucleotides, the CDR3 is TGTGCCAGCAGCTTAGGGGTCGAGGGCTACACCTTC.